The 6 T cell receptor beta chains below all came from one sample that was sequenced in a study of T cell responses to AZD1222 COVID-19 vaccine. Clones were sequenced by immunoSEQ multiplex PCR, and TCRdb holds only the in-frame ones, with some missing. The sample has 85,000 or so clones, about 89% seen once. The sequences come from peripheral blood, collected 28 days after the second AZD1222 dose. All receptors derive from an adult who received the AZD1222 COVID-19 vaccine.

CDR3 protein: CASSLLIADNEQFF. The CDR3 nucleotides are TGCGCCAGCAGTCTCCTAATAGCGGACAATGAGCAGTTCTTC. V gene TRBV5-1 combines with J gene TRBJ2-1, with D perhaps matching TRBD2 (6 bases). The CDR3 is made up of 14 amino acids. The V and J ends lost 5 bases and 5 bases respectively, with 14 bases between them. CDR1 and CDR2 (germline): SGHRS, YFSETQ.

The chain joins TRBV3-1 (or the pseudogene TRBV3-2) to TRBJ2-2; D is unresolved. Germline CDR1 LGHDT, CDR2 YNNKEL (reference sequence). The CDR3 length is 12 residues. V lost 0 bases, J lost 4 bases, and 0 bases lay in between. The CDR3 DNA reads as TGTGCCAGCAGCCAAGACACCGGGGAGCTGTTTTTT. Translating gives CASSQDTGELFF.

The chain uses TRBV5-1 and TRBJ1-5; weak D call: TRBD1 (6 bases). Trimming removed 4 bases from V and 9 bases from J, with 17 bases in between. CDR1 is SGHRS, CDR2 YFSETQ, per germline. CDR3 length equals 14 residues. CDR3 sequence: CASSKGDTTSPQHF. The CDR3 DNA sequence: TGCGCCAGCAGCAAAGGGGACACCACGTCGCCCCAGCATTTT. The whole variable domain, remainder taken from reference TRBV5-1 and TRBJ1-5, is KAGVTQTPRYLIKTRGQQVTLSCSPISGHRSVSWYQQTPGQGLQFLFEYFSETQRNKGNFPGRFSGRQFSNSRSEMNVSTLELGDSALYLCASSKGDTTSPQHFGDGTRLSIL.

The chain joins TRBV28 to TRBJ1-2, with a weak D call TRBD1 (6 bases). Between the trimmed V and J ends, which lost 6 bases and 3 bases, there was a span of 11 bases. The CDR3 is made up of 13 amino acids. CDR1 is MDHEN, CDR2 SYDVKM, per germline. The CDR3: CASSYGQHYGYTF. CDR3 bases: TGTGCCAGCAGCTATGGACAGCACTATGGCTACACCTTC.

This chain joins TRBV27 and TRBJ2-5; no firm D call. This CDR3 spans 14 amino acids. V dropped 4 bases and J dropped 5 bases, with 14 bases sitting between them. The germline gives CDR1 MNHEY, CDR2 SMNVEV (reference sequence). The CDR3 bases are TGTGCCAGCAGTTCCCAGAGATTTCGGGAGACCCAGTACTTC. This codes for CASSSQRFRETQYF.

The rearrangement uses TRBV7-2 and TRBJ2-1, with TRBD2 matching over 16 bases. Unmatched junction bases numbered 5, after V lost 4 bases and J lost 8 bases. The CDR3 is made up of 16 amino acids. CDR1 is SGHTA, CDR2 FQGNSA, per germline. For the CDR3, the DNA is TGTGCCAGCAGCTCCCCAGGGACTAGCGGGAGGGATGAGCAGTTCTTC. Protein: CASSSPGTSGRDEQFF.